This entry describes one T cell receptor (beta chain). Its antigen is unknown. Naive CD8 populations comprised CD45RO-negative cells positively selected for CCR7, excluding terminally differentiated effector memory CD45RA+ cells. The study ran the assay at deep level. It was across several immunoSEQ plates that each subset's genomic DNA was evenly split. The assay was immunoSEQ multiplex PCR, and TCRdb's table has in-frame clones only and misses some. The repertoire includes hundreds of thousands of clones, 95% to 97% of them detected once, and more than 0.085% sits in the top ten. The sample originates from a study of shared clonotypes between healthy human individuals. Study information: The donors, two women and a few men, were aged 18 to 49.

V was cut by 0 bases and J by 8 bases, with 6 bases left in between. Per germline, CDR1 SGHNT and CDR2 YYREEE (reference sequence). The CDR3 loop spans 11 amino acids. Study-level points and caveats: Investigators expected sequencing depth to affect clonotype sharing among donors.

The receptor comes from a woman in her twenties or thirties in good health. Sequencing used naive CD8+ T cells sorted from blood. The V and J genes are TRBV5-4 and TRBJ2-7; D uncertain. The DNA of the CDR3 is TGTGCCAGCAGCTTGGGTGGTAAGCAGTACTTC. Amino acids: CASSLGGKQYF.